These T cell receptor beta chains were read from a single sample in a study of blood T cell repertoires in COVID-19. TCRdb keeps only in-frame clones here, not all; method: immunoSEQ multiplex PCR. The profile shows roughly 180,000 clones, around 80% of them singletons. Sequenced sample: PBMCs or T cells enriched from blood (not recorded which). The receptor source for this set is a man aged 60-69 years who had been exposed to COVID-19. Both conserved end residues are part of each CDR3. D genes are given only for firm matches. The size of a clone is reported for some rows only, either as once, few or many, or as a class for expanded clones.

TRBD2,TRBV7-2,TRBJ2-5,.,CASTRGGGRETQYF,TGTGCCAGCACCCGCGGGGGAGGGAGGGAGACCCAGTACTTC
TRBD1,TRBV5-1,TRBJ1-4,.,CASSLAGDRGPPGPFF,TGCGCCAGCAGCTTGGCCGGGGACAGGGGACCACCTGGGCCGTTTTTT
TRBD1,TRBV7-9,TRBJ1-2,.,CASSLHGQGVADGYTF,TGTGCCAGCAGCCTTCACGGACAGGGAGTGGCGGATGGCTACACCTTC
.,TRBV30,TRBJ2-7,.,CAWGTDTYEQYF,TGTGCCTGGGGCACAGATACCTACGAGCAGTACTTC
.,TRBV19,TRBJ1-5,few,CASSLRTAPATYQPQHF,TGTGCCAGTAGCTTGAGGACAGCCCCGGCCACTTATCAGCCCCAGCATTTT
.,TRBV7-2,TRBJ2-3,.,CASSLAFGRSTDTQYF,TGTGCCAGCAGCTTAGCGTTTGGCAGAAGCACAGATACGCAGTATTTT
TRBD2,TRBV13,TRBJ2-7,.,CASSPSGSVTHEQYF,TGTGCCAGCAGCCCGAGCGGGAGCGTCACCCACGAGCAGTACTTC
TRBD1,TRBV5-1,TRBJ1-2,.,CASSLGDSQGWGYTF,TGCGCCAGCAGCTTGGGGGACAGCCAAGGGTGGGGCTACACCTTC
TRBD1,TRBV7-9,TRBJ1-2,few,CASSRGTDYSYTF,TGTGCCAGCAGCCGCGGGACAGATTATAGCTACACCTTC
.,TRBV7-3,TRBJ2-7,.,CASSLDGASEQYF,TGTGCCAGCAGCTTGGATGGGGCATCCGAGCAGTACTTC
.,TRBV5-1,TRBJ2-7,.,CASSLDGTSSYEQYF,TGCGCCAGCAGCTTGGATGGGACAAGCTCCTACGAGCAGTACTTC
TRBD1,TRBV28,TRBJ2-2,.,CASSSDRGRTGELFF,TGTGCCAGCAGTTCAGACAGGGGTCGGACCGGGGAGCTGTTTTTT
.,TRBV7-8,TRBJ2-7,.,CASSLNSAKIYEQYF,TGTGCCAGCAGCTTGAACTCCGCAAAAATCTACGAGCAGTACTTC
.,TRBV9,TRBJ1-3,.,CASSEEGGVSGNTIYF,TGTGCCAGCAGCGAGGAGGGCGGCGTCTCTGGAAACACCATATATTTT